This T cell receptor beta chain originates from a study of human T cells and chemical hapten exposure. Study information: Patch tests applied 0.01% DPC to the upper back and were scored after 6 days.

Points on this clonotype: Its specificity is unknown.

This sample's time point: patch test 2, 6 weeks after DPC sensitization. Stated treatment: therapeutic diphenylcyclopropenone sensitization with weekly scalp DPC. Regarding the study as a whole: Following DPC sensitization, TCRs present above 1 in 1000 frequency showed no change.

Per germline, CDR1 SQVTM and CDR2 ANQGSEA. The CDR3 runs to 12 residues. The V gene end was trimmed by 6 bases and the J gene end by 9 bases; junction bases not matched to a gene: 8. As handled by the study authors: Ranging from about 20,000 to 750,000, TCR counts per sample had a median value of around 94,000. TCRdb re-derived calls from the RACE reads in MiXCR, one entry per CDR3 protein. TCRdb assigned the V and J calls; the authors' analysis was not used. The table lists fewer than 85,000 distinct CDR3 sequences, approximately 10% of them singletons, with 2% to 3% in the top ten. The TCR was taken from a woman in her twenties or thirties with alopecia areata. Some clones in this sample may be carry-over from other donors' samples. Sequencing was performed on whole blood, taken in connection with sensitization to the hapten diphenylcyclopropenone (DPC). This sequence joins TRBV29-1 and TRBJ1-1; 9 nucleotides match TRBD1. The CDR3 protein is CSVRTGANQAFF. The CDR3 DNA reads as TGCAGCGTCCGGACAGGGGCGAACCAAGCTTTCTTT. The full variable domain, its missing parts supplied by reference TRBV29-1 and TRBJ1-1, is SAVISQKPSRDICQRGTSLTIQCQVDSQVTMMFWYRQQPGQSLTLIATANQGSEATYESGFVIDKFPISRPNLTFSTLTVSNMSPEDSSIYLCSVRTGANQAFFGQGTRLTVV.